These 31 T cell receptor beta chains originate from one sample sequenced in a study of blood T cell repertoires in COVID-19. Profiling relied on immunoSEQ multiplex PCR, and the TCRdb table lists in-frame clones only, not all of them. The repertoire holds over 95,000 clones, more than 80% seen once, with about 5.5% in the top ten. Sequencing used peripheral blood. These receptor sequences come from a woman aged 55-69 years with COVID-19, enrolled during active disease.

The V call is TRBV5-6, the J call TRBJ1-2; D may be TRBD1 (5 bases). The CDR3 length is 14 residues. Looked up from germline, CDR1 is SGHDT and CDR2 is YYEEEE. V shed 6 bases and J shed 7 bases, with 19 bases lying between them. The CDR3 DNA sequence: TGTGCCAGCACCCCGACTTGGGGCCAGGGTGGCTACACCTTC. It specifies CASTPTWGQGGYTF.

The genes are TRBV2 and TRBJ1-4; D might be TRBD1 (6 bases). Trimming took off 8 bases at V and 0 bases at J, with 16 bases between the two ends. The CDR3 extends over 16 amino acids. The V gene's germline CDR1 is SNHLY and CDR2 FYNNEI. Here the CDR3 DNA reads TGTGCCAGCCAAGAGGACAGAAGTGCAACTAATGAAAAACTGTTTTTT. Translated, it gives CASQEDRSATNEKLFF.

This chain uses TRBV6-2 or TRBV6-3 with TRBJ1-5; 7 bases line up with TRBD1. With 2 bases clipped from V and 7 bases from J, the junction kept 17 bases outside the gene matches. CDR3 length: 18 amino acids. Germline CDR1 MNHEY, CDR2 SVGEGT. CDR3 nucleotides: TGTGCCAGCAGTTACGCCCGAGGGCGTAGGGGGCTTAGACAGCCCCAGCATTTT. Its protein is CASSYARGRRGLRQPQHF.

This sequence joins TRBV7-2 and TRBJ2-5; 11 nucleotides line up with TRBD2. The junction had 5 bases not matched to a gene; V was cut back by 0 bases and J by 5 bases. The germline gives CDR1 SGHTA, CDR2 FQGNSA. The CDR3 has 16 amino acids. The CDR3 nucleotides read TGTGCCAGCAGCTTAGCGCTAGCGGGGGGCCTGGAGACCCAGTACTTC. Encoded protein: CASSLALAGGLETQYF.

The chain employs TRBV12-3 or TRBV12-4 and TRBJ2-5, with 8 bases fitting TRBD1. V lost 5 bases to trimming and J lost 3 bases; unmatched junction nucleotides: 2. CDR3 length equals 13 residues. The CDR3, as DNA: TGTGCCAGCAGTCTGGGACAGGAAGAGACCCAGTACTTC. This gives the protein CASSLGQEETQYF.

The chain carries TRBV6-5 and TRBJ2-5; 15 nucleotides match TRBD2. Germline-derived CDR1 and CDR2 are MNHEY and SVGAGI. The CDR3 has 15 residues. After removal of 6 bases from V and 5 bases from J, the junction contained 4 bases not matched to a gene. The CDR3 protein is CASRGLAGGWETQYF. In DNA, the CDR3 is TGTGCCAGCAGGGGACTAGCGGGGGGCTGGGAGACCCAGTACTTC.

The chain has TRBV5-4 and TRBJ2-3; D possibly corresponds to TRBD2 (6 bases). CDR3 size: 14 residues. The germline CDR1 and CDR2 sequences are SGHNT and YYREEE (reference sequence). V was shortened by 6 bases and J by 4 bases, with 15 bases between the two germline ends. DNA of the CDR3: TGTGCCAGCACCCCGAGGACGGGAGCAGATACGCAGTATTTT. This codes for CASTPRTGADTQYF.

The chain combines TRBV4-3 with TRBJ1-1; D is possibly TRBD1 (5 bases). Trimming cost V 0 bases and J 5 bases, with 10 bases left between them. Germline V CDR1 and CDR2: LGHNA, YSLEER. CDR3 size: 14 residues. The CDR3 spells CASSQDGGRTEAFF. CDR3 coding DNA: TGCGCCAGCAGCCAAGACGGGGGACGGACTGAAGCTTTCTTT.

The chain combines TRBV27 with TRBJ2-7; TRBD1 aligns across 8 bases. The CDR3 spans 13 residues. V gave up 10 bases and J gave up 6 bases; unmatched junction bases: 11. The germline V gene encodes CDR1 MNHEY and CDR2 SMNVEV (reference sequence). This chain's CDR3 is CAIMGTGGIEQYF. The CDR3 bases are TGTGCCATCATGGGGACAGGCGGAATCGAGCAGTACTTC.

CDR3 nucleotide sequence: TGTGCCAGCAGCTTAACGACAGGGAGTTACGAGCAGTACTTC. Its protein product is CASSLTTGSYEQYF. The rearrangement links TRBV7-9 to TRBJ2-7, with 7 positions matching TRBD1. The CDR3 totals 14 residues. V trimming: 2 bases; J trimming: 4 bases; junction bases outside the gene matches: 5. Germline loops: CDR1 SEHNR, CDR2 FQNEAQ (reference sequence). Looking up the rest from reference TRBV7-9 and TRBJ2-7 gives the full variable domain: DTGVSQNPRHKITKRGQNVTFRCDPISEHNRLYWYRQTLGQGPEFLTYFQNEAQLEKSRLLSDRFSAERPKGSFSTLEIQRTEQGDSAMYLCASSLTTGSYEQYFGPGTRLTVT.

The rearrangement links TRBV7-9 to TRBJ2-3, with D maybe TRBD2 (7 bases). CDR1 is SEHNR and CDR2 is FQNEAQ in the germline V gene (reference sequence). The V and J ends lost 0 bases and 4 bases respectively, with 14 bases between them. The CDR3 covers 16 residues. CDR3 protein: CASSLAGGQEADTQYF. The DNA for the CDR3 is TGTGCCAGCAGCTTAGCGGGGGGGCAGGAGGCAGATACGCAGTATTTT.

V and J are TRBV3-1 (or the pseudogene TRBV3-2) and TRBJ2-2; D perhaps matches TRBD2 (5 bases). The CDR3 spans 12 residues. Germline V gives CDR1 LGHDT, CDR2 YNNKEL (reference sequence). V dropped 8 bases and J dropped 6 bases, with 10 bases sitting between them. The CDR3 nucleotides read TGTGCCAGCCTCGGGGTAGCCGGGGAGCTGTTTTTT. It translates to CASLGVAGELFF.

V gene TRBV19 combines with J gene TRBJ1-2, with 7 bases fitting TRBD1. V gave up 5 bases and J gave up 4 bases; unmatched junction bases: 1. Germline loops: CDR1 LNHDA, CDR2 SQIVND (reference sequence). This CDR3 has 12 amino acids. CDR3 DNA sequence: TGTGCCAGTAGTGGGGACAGCTATGGCTACACCTTC. Its protein is CASSGDSYGYTF.

The V gene is TRBV19, the J gene TRBJ1-5, with TRBD1 matching over 8 bases. Looked up from germline, CDR1 is LNHDA and CDR2 is SQIVND (reference sequence). The CDR3 loop spans 14 amino acids. V was pared by 10 bases and J by 0 bases, with 5 bases of the junction left unmatched. The CDR3 loop is CATTDRGSNQPQHF. The CDR3 DNA reads as TGTGCCACCACCGACAGGGGTAGCAATCAGCCCCAGCATTTT.

This chain links TRBV4-1 with TRBJ2-7; D perhaps matches TRBD2 (7 bases). The CDR3 covers 19 residues. V lost 0 bases and J 5 bases, leaving 26 bases between the germline ends. The germline CDR1 and CDR2 sequences are MGHRA and YSYEKL. CDR3 in amino acids: CASSQDQEGGMGGLNEQYF. The CDR3 DNA reads TGCGCCAGCAGCCAAGATCAGGAAGGAGGGATGGGGGGGCTTAACGAGCAGTACTTC.

The genes are TRBV30 and TRBJ1-2; D ambiguous. CDR1 GTSNPN and CDR2 SVGIG come from the germline V gene (reference sequence). CDR3 length: 14 amino acids. V was cut by 3 bases and J by 4 bases, with 15 bases left in between. This chain's CDR3 is CAWSLLGVSYGYTF. Here the CDR3 DNA reads TGTGCCTGGAGCCTACTCGGGGTGAGCTATGGCTACACCTTC.

The chain is built from TRBV6-1 and TRBJ2-7; a possible D gene is TRBD1 (6 bases). The CDR3 runs to 18 residues. Trimming removed 0 bases from V and 3 bases from J, with 21 bases in between. Germline assignment: CDR1 MNHNS and CDR2 SASEGT. Here the CDR3 DNA reads TGTGCCAGCAGTGAAGCGTCCAGGGGTTCGGAGCGTAGCTACGAGCAGTACTTC. Protein product: CASSEASRGSERSYEQYF.

This clone has more than one count but fewer than ten. The J gene is TRBJ1-2, the V gene TRBV7-9, with 8 bases identical to TRBD1. This CDR3 comprises 16 residues. Germline trimming cut 5 bases from V and 2 bases from J; bases unmatched to any gene: 10. Germline-derived CDR1 and CDR2 are SEHNR and FQNEAQ (reference sequence). In nucleotides, the CDR3 is TGTGCCAGCAGCGCAACTCGGGCAGGGGGCAACTATGGCTACACCTTC. Translation gives CASSATRAGGNYGYTF.

This rearrangement joins TRBV14 to TRBJ2-5; D gene ambiguous. The CDR3 is 13 amino acids. Trimming took 0 bases from V and 5 from J, leaving 7 bases between them. Germline values: CDR1 SGHDN, CDR2 FVKESK. CDR3 amino acids: CASSQDLAETQYF. CDR3 DNA sequence: TGTGCCAGCAGCCAAGATCTTGCGGAGACCCAGTACTTC.

V is TRBV7-3 and J is TRBJ2-6; D is possibly TRBD1 (5 bases). The V gene's germline CDR1 is SGHTA and CDR2 FQGTGA. The length of the CDR3 is 13 residues. V was pared by 8 bases and J by 0 bases, with 5 bases between. DNA of the CDR3: TGTGCCAGCCAGGGCTCTGGGGCCAACGTCCTGACTTTC. This translates into CASQGSGANVLTF.

This chain uses TRBV27 with TRBJ1-5; D is uncertain. The CDR3 runs 15 residues. Germline V gives CDR1 MNHEY, CDR2 SMNVEV (reference sequence). V lost 3 bases, J lost 0 bases, and 9 bases lay in between. The CDR3 sequence: CASSFAGYSNQPQHF. As DNA, the CDR3 is TGTGCCAGCAGTTTCGCCGGGTATAGCAATCAGCCCCAGCATTTT.

V gene TRBV5-1 combines with J gene TRBJ2-5; TRBD2 aligns across 7 bases. The CDR3 sequence is 15 residues long. The V segment lost 1 base and the J segment 1 base; nucleotides outside the gene matches: 4. Germline CDR1 is SGHRS and CDR2 is YFSETQ. CDR3 amino acids: CASSLMGGVQETQYF. The CDR3 DNA is TGCGCCAGCAGCTTGATGGGGGGGGTCCAAGAGACCCAGTACTTC.

The chain carries TRBV21-1 and TRBJ2-1; TRBD1 is taken as the D call from the table, unchecked against the DNA. TRBV21-1 is assigned pseudogene status. CDR3 size: 17 residues. The CDR3 DNA sequence: TGTGCCAGCAGTGTCCGACGGGACAGTTACGTCTACAATGAGCAGTTCTTC. It specifies CASSVRRDSYVYNEQFF.

The chain couples TRBV7-8 to TRBJ1-1, with D hard to call. The CDR3 extends over 14 amino acids. In germline, CDR1 is SGHVS, CDR2 FQNEAQ. The V end was cut by 0 bases, the J end by 2 bases, with 7 bases between. As DNA, the CDR3 is TGTGCCAGCAGCTTAGCCTTCGGTAACACTGAAGCTTTCTTT. As protein: CASSLAFGNTEAFF.

DNA of the CDR3: TGTGCCAGCAGTACCGGGATTTCCTCTGGAAACACCATATATTTT. Residues: CASSTGISSGNTIYF. This chain links TRBV27 with TRBJ1-3, with D unresolved. CDR1 and CDR2 from the germline V gene are MNHEY and SMNVEV (reference sequence). V was clipped by 5 bases and J by 0 bases, with 11 bases between them. The CDR3 covers 15 residues.

This clone was observed once. The rearrangement uses TRBV19 and TRBJ2-7; a possible D gene is TRBD2 (7 bases). The V gene lost 8 bases and the J gene lost 5 bases, with 22 bases spanning the gap. Germline values: CDR1 LNHDA, CDR2 SQIVND (reference sequence). This CDR3 is built from 15 residues. The CDR3 coding sequence is TGTGCCAGTGCCCCGGGACAAACGGGACTAAACGAGCAGTACTTC. Its protein is CASAPGQTGLNEQYF.

This clone appeared a single time. The chain joins TRBV6-2 or TRBV6-3 to TRBJ1-1; 7 nucleotides line up with TRBD1. Germline V CDR1 and CDR2: MNHEY, SVGEGT. J was trimmed by 3 bases and V by 0 bases; bases with no gene match: 16. The CDR3 consists of 19 residues. The CDR3 DNA is TGTGCCAGCAGTTACTCGAGTTCGCGAACAGGGGTAGTATACACTGAAGCTTTCTTT. It encodes CASSYSSSRTGVVYTEAFF.

The V call is TRBV4-2, the J call TRBJ1-5, with D perhaps TRBD1 (5 bases). CDR3 size: 14 residues. V dropped 0 bases and J dropped 5 bases, with 8 bases sitting between them. Germline V CDR1 and CDR2: LGHNA, YNFKEQ. CDR3 DNA: TGTGCCAGCAGCCAAGAACAAGGGGATCAGCCCCAGCATTTT. This sequence encodes CASSQEQGDQPQHF.

The rearrangement uses TRBV7-2 and TRBJ2-5, with a weak D call TRBD1 (6 bases). V was pared by 2 bases and J by 1 base, with 11 bases between. Per germline, CDR1 SGHTA and CDR2 FQGNSA. This CDR3 region has 15 residues. The CDR3 reads CASSLYVRGQETQYF. The CDR3 nucleotides read TGTGCCAGCAGCTTATATGTCAGGGGCCAAGAGACCCAGTACTTC.

This chain links TRBV5-4 with TRBJ2-7; possibly TRBD1 for D (5 bases). Trimming stripped 0 bases from V and 2 bases from J, with 9 bases between. The germline V gene encodes CDR1 SGHNT and CDR2 YYREEE (reference sequence). The CDR3 is 14 amino acids. The CDR3 DNA sequence: TGTGCCAGCAGCTTGGACAGGTCCACCTACGAGCAGTACTTC. Encoded protein: CASSLDRSTYEQYF.

V usage is TRBV11-2 and J usage is TRBJ1-2, with no clear D. Germline V gene sequence: CDR1 SGHAT, CDR2 FQNNGV. There are 13 residues in the CDR3. Trimming removed 4 bases from V and 8 bases from J, with 14 bases in between. CDR3 in amino acids: CASSSRMQGGYTF. For the CDR3, the DNA is TGTGCCAGCAGCTCCAGGATGCAAGGAGGCTACACCTTC. The entire variable domain, with the rest obtained from reference TRBV11-2 and TRBJ1-2, is as follows: EAGVAQSPRYKIIEKRQSVAFWCNPISGHATLYWYQQILGQGPKLLIQFQNNGVVDDSQLPKDRFSAERLKGVDSTLKIQPAKLEDSAVYLCASSSRMQGGYTFGSGTRLTVV.